These T cell receptor beta chains were read from a single sample in a study of CD8 T cells in ankylosing spondylitis. TCRdb re-called the 5' RACE reads with MiXCR, one entry per CDR3 protein. Here the sample spans 330,000 or so distinct CDR3 sequences, 8% being singletons. Sequencing was done on a sample of blood, either unsorted or a sorted T cell fraction (not recorded which). These receptors were obtained from a male donor with ankylosing spondylitis. Each CDR3 is given with its conserved first and last residue. The D gene is left open where the match is weak. Clone size is given for some rows only: seen once, a few or many times, or a class if the clone is expanded.

clone_size	v_call	j_call	d_call	cdr3_nt	cdr3_aa
few	TRBV29-1	TRBJ2-3	NA	TGCAGCGTTGAATCAGGACGGGAGATGTGGAGCACAGATACGCAGTATTTT	CSVESGREMWSTDTQYF
NA	TRBV9	TRBJ2-3	NA	TGTGCCAGCAGCGTACCTTCCCCATCGTCGACGCAGTATTTT	CASSVPSPSSTQYF
NA	TRBV6-1	TRBJ2-1	TRBD2	TGTGCCAGCAGCAGCGGACTAGCTATCGACAATGAGCAGTTCTTC	CASSSGLAIDNEQFF
many	TRBV6-5	TRBJ1-2	NA	TGTGCCAGCAGCCAAGGAGTTATCTACACCTTC	CASSQGVIYTF
NA	TRBV12-3/TRBV12-4	TRBJ2-3	NA	TGTGCCAGCACCCCGGACGTTCGGGGTACGCAGTATTTT	CASTPDVRGTQYF
NA	TRBV7-2	TRBJ2-2	TRBD2	TGTGCCAGCAGCTTACGGCTAGCGGGAGGGCCGAACACCGGGGAGCTGTTTTTT	CASSLRLAGGPNTGELFF
many	TRBV10-2	TRBJ2-1	TRBD2	TGCGCCAGCTGGACTAGCGACTACAATGAGCAGTTCTTC	CASWTSDYNEQFF
few	TRBV29-1	TRBJ2-3	NA	TGCAGCATGACAAGGGGGAACACAGATACGCAGTATTTT	CSMTRGNTDTQYF
many	TRBV29-1	TRBJ2-1	NA	TGCAGCGTTCGGGATGAGCAGTTCTTC	CSVRDEQFF
NA	TRBV29-1	TRBJ2-5	NA	TGCAGCGCCGAGGGCAGGGTGTACCAAGAGACCCAGTACTTC	CSAEGRVYQETQYF
few	TRBV5-1	TRBJ2-1	TRBD2	TGCGCCAGCAGCTTAACCGGCGGGAGGTACAATGAGCAGTTCTTC	CASSLTGGRYNEQFF
few	TRBV5-1	TRBJ1-5	NA	TGCGCCAGCAGCTTGGTAGTTGGCGAACCCCAGCATTTT	CASSLVVGEPQHF
NA	TRBV19	TRBJ2-1	NA	TGTGCCAGTAGCCGGCAGCGAGACAATGAGCAGTTCTTC	CASSRQRDNEQFF
many	TRBV10-3	TRBJ1-5	TRBD1	TGTGCCATCAGTGAGACAGGGGGCTATCAGCCCCAGCATTTT	CAISETGGYQPQHF
many	TRBV5-1	TRBJ1-1	NA	TGCGCCAGCAGCTTTGGGGGGTCGAACACTGAAGCTTTCTTT	CASSFGGSNTEAFF
few	TRBV5-1	TRBJ2-2	NA	TGCGCCAGCAGCTTGTCCCAGGGGAAGAACACCGGGGAGCTGTTTTTT	CASSLSQGKNTGELFF
many	TRBV12-3/TRBV12-4	TRBJ2-1	NA	TGTGCCAGCAGTTTGGGAGCGACAGATGAGCAGTTCTTC	CASSLGATDEQFF
many	TRBV5-1	TRBJ2-5	TRBD2	TGCGCCAGCAGCGGGTGGACTAGACAAGAGACCCAGTACTTC	CASSGWTRQETQYF
few	TRBV20-1	TRBJ2-1	TRBD2	TGCAGTGCTCGTCGGGAGGGCCTATACAATGAGCAGTTCTTC	CSARREGLYNEQFF
few	TRBV20-1	TRBJ2-3	NA	TGCAGTGCTAGCCGATCCGGAAAACTAGATACGCAGTATTTT	CSASRSGKLDTQYF
many	TRBV5-1	TRBJ1-1	NA	TGCGCCAGCAGCTTGGGAGTTAGTTTTAATATGAACACTGAAGCTTTCTTT	CASSLGVSFNMNTEAFF
NA	TRBV5-1	TRBJ2-3	TRBD2	TGCGCCAGCAGCTTGACTAGCGGGAGTTCTGATACGCAGTATTTT	CASSLTSGSSDTQYF
many	TRBV5-1	TRBJ2-5	NA	TGCGCCAGCAGCTTCAGTTTGGAGGAGACCCAGTACTTC	CASSFSLEETQYF
many	TRBV12-3/TRBV12-4	TRBJ2-3	NA	TGTGCCAGCAGTTTAGCTGACGGATTTTACAGAGATACGCAGTATTTT	CASSLADGFYRDTQYF
many	TRBV7-2	TRBJ2-1	TRBD2	TGTGCCAGCAGCTTAGAATCGACTAGCGGGTTGAATGAGCAGTTCTTC	CASSLESTSGLNEQFF
few	TRBV7-9	TRBJ2-7	TRBD2	TGTGCCAGCAGCTTATATAGCGGGAGGGCCAACTACGAGCAGTACTTC	CASSLYSGRANYEQYF
NA	TRBV7-9	TRBJ2-7	TRBD1	TGTGCCAGCAGGACAGGGGGAGTGGAAGAGCAGTACTTC	CASRTGGVEEQYF
many	TRBV5-1	TRBJ2-7	NA	TGCGCCAGCAGCTTGGTAGTGGGACTGAGCTCCTACGAGCAGTACTTC	CASSLVVGLSSYEQYF
few	TRBV9	TRBJ1-3	NA	TGTGCCAGCAGCCCCGTTCGTGGAAACACCATATATTTT	CASSPVRGNTIYF
many	TRBV12-3/TRBV12-4	TRBJ2-1	NA	TGTGCCAGCAGCCCGACCACCGGGCGAGATTTCTACAATGAGCAGTTCTTC	CASSPTTGRDFYNEQFF
few	TRBV29-1	TRBJ1-1	NA	TGCAGCGTTGAAGATCGGGAGGGACCGAACACTGAAGCTTTCTTT	CSVEDREGPNTEAFF
few	TRBV19	TRBJ2-5	TRBD1	TGTGCCAGTAGTCTCAACCGGGACAGGGGGAGAGAGACCCAGTACTTC	CASSLNRDRGRETQYF
many	TRBV7-9	TRBJ1-2	NA	TGTGCCAGCAGCCTAGGTCGGGCAGCTAACTATGGCTACACCTTC	CASSLGRAANYGYTF
NA	TRBV20-1	TRBJ1-6	NA	TGCAGTGCTACTGAGGCCGTCCGGAATTCACCCCTCCACTTT	CSATEAVRNSPLHF
few	TRBV7-9	TRBJ2-7	TRBD2	TGTGCCAGCAGCGCCCGACTAGCGGGTATCTACGAGCAGTACTTC	CASSARLAGIYEQYF
many	TRBV12-3/TRBV12-4	TRBJ2-2	TRBD1	TGTGCCAGCCACCCACGGACAGGGGTGGACACCGGGGAGCTGTTTTTT	CASHPRTGVDTGELFF
NA	TRBV18	TRBJ2-3	NA	TGTGCCAGCTCACCGCTAAGGCCAGATACGCAGTATTTT	CASSPLRPDTQYF
NA	TRBV19	TRBJ2-7	TRBD2	TGTGCCAGTAGTTTTAGCGGGACTAACGAGCAGTACTTC	CASSFSGTNEQYF
NA	TRBV9	TRBJ2-7	TRBD2	TGTGCCAGCAGCGCCCTAGCGGAGACCTACGAGCAGTACTTC	CASSALAETYEQYF
many	TRBV5-1	TRBJ2-5	NA	TGCGCCAGCAGCTTGGCCCACAGCCAAGAGACCCAGTACTTC	CASSLAHSQETQYF
few	TRBV18	TRBJ2-1	TRBD2	TGTGCCAGCTCACCAACGGCGGGGGCCTACAATGAGCAGTTCTTC	CASSPTAGAYNEQFF
NA	TRBV9	TRBJ2-1	TRBD2	TGTGCCAGCAGCGTAGGTCCTAGCGGAGATAATGAGCAGTTCTTC	CASSVGPSGDNEQFF
NA	TRBV5-5	TRBJ2-5	NA	TGTGCCAGCAGCGCGGGATTAGGGGACCAAGAGACCCAGTACTTC	CASSAGLGDQETQYF
NA	TRBV5-1	TRBJ2-1	NA	TGCGCCAGCAGCTTATGGAGGGGGGACTTGGACTACAATGAGCAGTTCTTC	CASSLWRGDLDYNEQFF
few	TRBV12-3/TRBV12-4	TRBJ2-1	NA	TGTGCCAGCAGTTTCCAGGCTTTTAGGTATGAGCAGTTCTTC	CASSFQAFRYEQFF